This T cell receptor (beta chain) came from a study of cytomegalovirus exposure and HLA in healthy donors. General study findings and limits: Presence/absence analyses assumed roughly uniform sequencing depth across donors. Overall, approximately 180 TCR beta chains were annotated as cytomegalovirus-associated.

Both 60 Vbeta primers and 13 Jbeta primers went into the PCR. How the authors handled the data: The authors later counted roughly 87 million unique TCR beta chains, 9.5 million to 13 million of them shared. The method was immunoSEQ multiplex PCR; TCRdb's version includes in-frame clones alone and lacks a portion of them. V, J and clone size were drawn from that table, and D and trimming were deduced from the DNA. The sample lists about 140,000 clones, around 85% occurring once. Trimming took 2 bases from V and 2 from J; bases not matched to a gene: 12. Germline CDR1 reads LGHNA; CDR2 reads YNFKEQ. The CDR3 extends over 18 amino acids. Points on this clone: Its antigen is unidentified.

The receptor's source is a woman aged 50 to 60 in good health and CMV-seropositive. The rearrangement links TRBV4-2 to TRBJ2-5, with TRBD2 matching 9 bases. The sequencing sample was made of PBMCs. As DNA, the CDR3 is TGTGCCAGCAGCCAACTCCCGACGGGGCTAGCGGGGCAAGAGACCCAGTACTTC. Translation: CASSQLPTGLAGQETQYF.